Following are 13 T cell receptor beta chains from one sample sequenced in a study of blood T cells in healthy people across ages. A sample-barcoded 5' primer and a J-beta primer mix were used in a second PCR of about 7 to 12 cycles. TCRdb reprocessed the 5' RACE reads with MiXCR, giving one entry per CDR3 protein. In the table there are 800,000 to 950,000 distinct CDR3 sequences, just under 30% of which are singletons. These sequences were also reported in another study, on T cells of mothers and their children.

The sequenced material came from blood. These receptors all stem from a woman in her thirties or forties in good health.

This clonotype has at least ten counts. A much larger clone differs by one base, so this may be a read error. The chain carries TRBV29-1 and TRBJ2-1; D unclear. The DNA end is more similar to TRBJ2-7, so the J call may be wrong. Germline V gives CDR1 SQVTM, CDR2 ANQGSEA. This CDR3 contains 14 residues. The chain's CDR3 is CSVDELGSYNEQYF. Here the CDR3 DNA reads TGCAGCGTTGATGAGCTGGGCTCCTACAATGAGCAGTACTTC.

This clonotype showed up just once. V usage is TRBV12-3 or TRBV12-4 and J usage is TRBJ1-2, with 8 bases lining up with TRBD1. V was clipped by 3 bases and J by 4 bases; unmatched bases: 7. The CDR3 loop spans 15 amino acids. The CDR3: CASSFTGGSSYGYTF. The CDR3 nucleotides are TGTGCCAGCAGTTTCACAGGGGGTAGCTCCTATGGCTACACCTTC.

This clonotype was seen a single time. The genes are TRBV5-1 and TRBJ2-7; D is tentatively TRBD1 or TRBD2 (5 bases each). V lost 4 bases and J lost 3, with 17 bases in between. The CDR3 is made up of 15 amino acids. Germline V gene lookup returns CDR1 SGHRS and CDR2 YFSETQ. The CDR3 region is CASSRTGTECYEQYF. DNA of the CDR3: TGCGCCAGCAGCAGGACCGGGACGGAATGCTACGAGCAGTACTTC.

Note on this clonotype: Being one base from a much bigger clone, this may be a read error. This chain uses TRBV6-1 with TRBJ1-5; unclear D gene. V was trimmed by 3 bases and J by 2 bases, leaving 11 bases between them. This CDR3 spans 15 amino acids. Germline loops: CDR1 MNHNS, CDR2 SASEGT. The CDR3 nucleotides read TGTGCCAGCAGTGAGGTGGTGGCTGGCAATCAGCCCCAGCATTTT. It translates to CASSEVVAGNQPQHF.

The V and J genes are TRBV27 and TRBJ2-7; D uncertain. CDR1 and CDR2 (germline): MNHEY, SMNVEV (reference sequence). This CDR3 comprises 15 residues. Trimming cost V 3 bases and J 0 bases, with 12 bases left between them. The CDR3 loop is CASSLGLATSYEQYF. In DNA, the CDR3 is TGTGCCAGCAGTTTGGGCCTCGCCACCTCCTACGAGCAGTACTTC.

The V call is TRBV13, the J call TRBJ2-3, with TRBD2 matching 9 bases. The germline CDR1 and CDR2 sequences are PRHDT and FYEKMQ (reference sequence). Trimming at V came to 5 bases and at J to 4 bases, leaving 4 bases not matched to a gene. The CDR3 totals 14 residues. The CDR3 bases are TGTGCCAGCAGCATTAGCGGGGGCGCAGATACGCAGTATTTT. This sequence encodes CASSISGGADTQYF.

This sequence joins TRBV6-1 and TRBJ2-7; 8 bases fit TRBD1. Germline trimming cut 3 bases from V and 2 bases from J; bases unmatched to any gene: 3. Germline CDR1 reads MNHNS; CDR2 reads SASEGT. The CDR3 covers 14 residues. CDR3 loop: CASSETGDPYEQYF. The CDR3 DNA sequence: TGTGCCAGCAGTGAGACAGGGGATCCCTACGAGCAGTACTTC.

About this clonotype itself: One base away lies a much larger clone, so this may be a sequencing read error. The rearrangement uses TRBV24-1 and TRBJ2-1, with TRBD2 identical over 9 bases. The CDR3 covers 17 residues. J lost 9 bases, V lost 5 bases, and 16 bases had no gene match. Germline CDR1 KGHDR, CDR2 SFDVKD. The CDR3 is CATSVGALAGRLGEQFF. Here the CDR3 DNA reads TGTGCCACCAGTGTTGGGGCCCTAGCGGGGAGACTTGGTGAGCAGTTCTTC.

This chain joins TRBV28 and TRBJ1-2, with 8 bases lining up with TRBD1. CDR3 length: 15 amino acids. Trimming removed 7 bases from V and 4 bases from J; junction bases left unmatched: 11. In germline, CDR1 is MDHEN, CDR2 SYDVKM. The CDR3 DNA reads TGTGCCAGCACCCCCCGCCAGGACAGGGTCTATGGCTACACCTTC. Amino acid sequence: CASTPRQDRVYGYTF.

There are many counts of this clonotype. The chain joins TRBV5-5 to TRBJ2-7; TRBD2 is a possible D gene (6 bases). The CDR3 spans 16 residues. V lost 0 bases and J 3 bases, leaving 16 bases between the germline ends. Per germline, CDR1 SGHKS and CDR2 YYEKEE (reference sequence). The CDR3 nucleotides read TGTGCCAGCAGCTTGGGCGGGGCAGGGTGGAACTACGAGCAGTACTTC. Translated: CASSLGGAGWNYEQYF.

The chain combines TRBV20-1 with TRBJ1-2; no firm D call. Trimming left V 1 base short and J 0 bases short, with 18 bases between. The germline CDR1 and CDR2 sequences are DFQATT and SNEGSKA (reference sequence). The CDR3 totals 17 residues. CDR3 amino acids: CSARVSAAADSNYGYTF. The CDR3 DNA reads TGCAGTGCTAGAGTCTCTGCGGCGGCAGATTCTAACTATGGCTACACCTTC.

The rearrangement links TRBV3-1 to TRBJ2-7; D may be TRBD1 (6 bases). The CDR3 loop spans 17 amino acids. Trimming removed 3 bases from V and 7 bases from J, with 25 bases in between. Germline values: CDR1 LGHDT, CDR2 YNNKEL (reference sequence). The CDR3 loop reads CASSQHVEDRINNEQYF. CDR3 coding DNA: TGTGCCAGCAGCCAGCATGTTGAGGACAGAATAAACAATGAGCAGTACTTC.

The CDR3 spells CASSELWGATYEQYF. In DNA, the CDR3 is TGTGCCAGCAGTGAGCTTTGGGGGGCTACCTACGAGCAGTACTTC. This sequence joins TRBV6-4 and TRBJ2-4; the D call may be TRBD1 or TRBD2 (6 bases each). The J call is doubtful: the DNA matches TRBJ2-7 better. CDR1 MRHNA and CDR2 SNTAGT come from the germline V gene. The length of the CDR3 is 15 residues.